This is a list of T cell receptor beta chains from one sample in a study of blood T cell repertoires in COVID-19. Repertoires were generated with immunoSEQ multiplex PCR, while TCRdb's copy carries only in-frame clones and drops some. The sample has more than 200,000 clones, around 83% seen once; the top ten hold roughly 8.7%. The sequenced material came from peripheral blood. The receptors stem from a man aged 40-55 years with active or convalescent COVID-19. Both conserved end residues are part of each CDR3. A D gene is named only where the DNA matches it firmly. Only some rows state a clone size, as once, few, many or a class for expanded clones.

clone_size: -
j_call: TRBJ1-5
d_call: -
v_call: TRBV2
cdr3_aa: CASSVRDNSNQPQHF
cdr3_nt: TGTGCCAGCAGTGTAAGAGATAATAGCAATCAGCCCCAGCATTTT

clone_size: -
j_call: TRBJ1-1
d_call: -
v_call: TRBV19
cdr3_aa: CASSPVRGDTEAFF
cdr3_nt: TGTGCCAGTAGCCCAGTCCGGGGAGACACTGAAGCTTTCTTT

clone_size: -
j_call: TRBJ1-1
d_call: -
v_call: TRBV5-1
cdr3_aa: CASSLGTGNRGIGDTEAFF
cdr3_nt: TGCGCCAGCAGCTTGGGTACTGGAAACCGAGGGATTGGGGACACTGAAGCTTTCTTT

clone_size: few
j_call: TRBJ1-1
d_call: -
v_call: TRBV27
cdr3_aa: CASSPDTGYTEAFF
cdr3_nt: TGTGCCAGCAGCCCCGATACAGGGTACACTGAAGCTTTCTTT

clone_size: many
j_call: TRBJ2-7
d_call: TRBD1
v_call: TRBV6-1
cdr3_aa: CASSERTGSYEQYF
cdr3_nt: TGTGCCAGCAGTGAAAGGACAGGCTCCTACGAGCAGTACTTC

clone_size: -
j_call: TRBJ2-5
d_call: TRBD2
v_call: TRBV3-1/TRBV3-2
cdr3_aa: CASSQLSGGPAGTQYF
cdr3_nt: TGTGCCAGCAGCCAGCTTAGCGGGGGGCCCGCCGGGACCCAGTACTTC

clone_size: -
j_call: TRBJ1-1
d_call: -
v_call: TRBV23-1
cdr3_aa: CASSQFPRGRGTEAFF
cdr3_nt: TGCGCCAGCAGTCAATTTCCCAGGGGAAGAGGCACTGAAGCTTTCTTT

clone_size: -
j_call: TRBJ2-1
d_call: TRBD1
v_call: TRBV24-1
cdr3_aa: CATSPPPGQGEMNEQFF
cdr3_nt: TGTGCCACCTCACCACCGCCGGGACAGGGAGAAATGAATGAGCAGTTCTTC

clone_size: -
j_call: TRBJ2-7
d_call: -
v_call: TRBV6-5
cdr3_aa: CATLKMSGSYEQYF
cdr3_nt: TGTGCCACTCTAAAGATGTCGGGCTCCTACGAGCAGTACTTC

clone_size: -
j_call: TRBJ1-2
d_call: TRBD1
v_call: TRBV6-2/TRBV6-3
cdr3_aa: CASSFSGTGDESYGYTF
cdr3_nt: TGTGCCAGCAGTTTCTCCGGGACAGGGGATGAATCGTATGGCTACACCTTC

clone_size: -
j_call: TRBJ2-5
d_call: TRBD2
v_call: TRBV19
cdr3_aa: CASSKERGAEETQYF
cdr3_nt: TGTGCCAGTAGTAAGGAGCGGGGGGCCGAGGAGACCCAGTACTTC

clone_size: -
j_call: TRBJ2-2
d_call: -
v_call: TRBV27
cdr3_aa: CASRRDLNTGELFF
cdr3_nt: TGTGCCAGCAGACGGGACTTGAACACCGGGGAGCTGTTTTTT

clone_size: -
j_call: TRBJ2-2
d_call: -
v_call: TRBV4-3
cdr3_aa: CASSQDMLATGELFF
cdr3_nt: TGCGCCAGCAGCCAAGATATGCTAGCAACCGGGGAGCTGTTTTTT

clone_size: few
j_call: TRBJ1-2
d_call: -
v_call: TRBV10-3
cdr3_aa: CAISQDRPYGYTF
cdr3_nt: TGTGCCATCAGTCAGGATAGACCCTATGGCTACACCTTC

clone_size: -
j_call: TRBJ1-2
d_call: TRBD1
v_call: TRBV19
cdr3_aa: CASSMGQGAHHYGYTF
cdr3_nt: TGTGCCAGTAGTATGGGACAGGGGGCGCATCATTATGGCTACACCTTC

clone_size: -
j_call: TRBJ1-2
d_call: TRBD1
v_call: TRBV6-2/TRBV6-3
cdr3_aa: CASSFTGTGADGYTF
cdr3_nt: TGTGCCAGCAGCTTTACCGGGACAGGGGCGGATGGCTACACCTTC

clone_size: -
j_call: TRBJ1-2
d_call: -
v_call: TRBV3-1/TRBV3-2
cdr3_aa: CASSQVPRRGYTF
cdr3_nt: TGTGCCAGCAGCCAAGTACCCAGGAGGGGCTACACCTTC

clone_size: -
j_call: TRBJ2-5
d_call: -
v_call: TRBV2
cdr3_aa: CASRAVRVQETQYF
cdr3_nt: TGTGCCAGCAGGGCGGTCCGGGTCCAAGAGACCCAGTACTTC

clone_size: -
j_call: TRBJ1-1
d_call: -
v_call: TRBV6-5
cdr3_aa: CASASGQGQNTEAFF
cdr3_nt: TGTGCCAGCGCATCGGGGCAGGGACAGAACACTGAAGCTTTCTTT

clone_size: -
j_call: TRBJ1-5
d_call: -
v_call: TRBV12-3/TRBV12-4
cdr3_aa: CASSGQINQPQHF
cdr3_nt: TGTGCCAGCAGTGGACAAATCAATCAGCCCCAGCATTTT

clone_size: -
j_call: TRBJ2-2
d_call: -
v_call: TRBV4-1
cdr3_aa: CASSQGLARNTGELFF
cdr3_nt: TGCGCCAGCAGCCAAGGCCTAGCCCGGAACACCGGGGAGCTGTTTTTT

clone_size: -
j_call: TRBJ2-2
d_call: TRBD1
v_call: TRBV15
cdr3_aa: CATSRGQGAAGELFF
cdr3_nt: TGTGCCACCAGCAGAGGACAGGGGGCAGCCGGGGAGCTGTTTTTT

clone_size: -
j_call: TRBJ2-5
d_call: TRBD2
v_call: TRBV30
cdr3_aa: CAWTSGTSGGAIDF
cdr3_nt: TGTGCCTGGACCTCAGGGACTAGCGGGGGGGCAATAGACTTC

clone_size: -
j_call: TRBJ2-3
d_call: TRBD1
v_call: TRBV2
cdr3_aa: CASSRQGSTDTQYF
cdr3_nt: TGTGCCAGCAGTCGACAGGGCTCCACAGATACGCAGTATTTT

clone_size: -
j_call: TRBJ1-3
d_call: -
v_call: TRBV19
cdr3_aa: CASSNRAETIYF
cdr3_nt: TGTGCCAGTAGTAACAGGGCCGAGACCATATATTTT

clone_size: -
j_call: TRBJ2-7
d_call: -
v_call: TRBV12-3/TRBV12-4
cdr3_aa: CASSFDSTYEQYF
cdr3_nt: TGTGCCAGCAGCTTCGACAGTACCTACGAGCAGTACTTC

clone_size: -
j_call: TRBJ1-2
d_call: -
v_call: TRBV18
cdr3_aa: CASSPNPGGYTF
cdr3_nt: TGTGCCAGCTCACCGAACCCAGGAGGCTACACCTTC

clone_size: -
j_call: TRBJ2-7
d_call: -
v_call: TRBV15
cdr3_aa: CATSTPGGLVSSEQYF
cdr3_nt: TGTGCCACCAGCACCCCAGGGGGACTAGTGTCCTCCGAGCAGTACTTC

clone_size: few
j_call: TRBJ2-1
d_call: -
v_call: TRBV7-9
cdr3_aa: CASSLGGEGIYNEQFF
cdr3_nt: TGTGCCAGCAGCTTAGGGGGCGAAGGGATCTACAATGAGCAGTTCTTC

clone_size: -
j_call: TRBJ2-3
d_call: -
v_call: TRBV7-8
cdr3_aa: CASSLGLSTDTQYF
cdr3_nt: TGTGCCAGCAGCTTGGGGCTCAGCACAGATACGCAGTATTTT

clone_size: -
j_call: TRBJ1-1
d_call: -
v_call: TRBV10-3
cdr3_aa: CAIRATGFTEAFF
cdr3_nt: TGTGCCATCAGGGCAACAGGGTTTACTGAAGCTTTCTTT

clone_size: -
j_call: TRBJ2-3
d_call: TRBD2
v_call: TRBV7-9
cdr3_aa: CASSRLAEYTDTQYF
cdr3_nt: TGTGCCAGCAGCCGCCTAGCGGAGTACACAGATACGCAGTATTTT

clone_size: -
j_call: TRBJ2-7
d_call: -
v_call: TRBV12-3/TRBV12-4
cdr3_aa: CASSFPPPHEQYF
cdr3_nt: TGTGCCAGCAGTTTCCCCCCTCCCCACGAGCAGTACTTC

clone_size: -
j_call: TRBJ1-5
d_call: -
v_call: TRBV7-8
cdr3_aa: CASSLGTASNQPQHF
cdr3_nt: TGTGCCAGCAGCTTAGGGACTGCTAGCAATCAGCCCCAGCATTTT

clone_size: -
j_call: TRBJ1-2
d_call: -
v_call: TRBV3-1/TRBV3-2
cdr3_aa: CASRRGGQVDGYTF
cdr3_nt: TGTGCCAGCAGGAGGGGGGGCCAGGTGGATGGCTACACCTTC

clone_size: -
j_call: TRBJ2-4
d_call: TRBD2
v_call: TRBV11-2
cdr3_aa: CASSSLRKDRVSGGDIQYF
cdr3_nt: TGTGCCAGCAGCTCACTACGAAAGGATAGGGTTAGCGGGGGGGACATTCAGTACTTC

clone_size: -
j_call: TRBJ1-4
d_call: TRBD1
v_call: TRBV6-7
cdr3_aa: CASIAQGLEEKLFF
cdr3_nt: TGTGCCAGCATCGCACAGGGGTTAGAGGAAAAACTGTTTTTT

clone_size: -
j_call: TRBJ2-1
d_call: TRBD1
v_call: TRBV7-2
cdr3_aa: CASSSGTGEAYNEQFF
cdr3_nt: TGTGCCAGCAGCTCGGGGACAGGGGAGGCCTACAATGAGCAGTTCTTC

clone_size: -
j_call: TRBJ2-7
d_call: -
v_call: TRBV21-1
cdr3_aa: CASSGFRVREQYF
cdr3_nt: TGTGCCAGCAGTGGCTTCAGGGTGCGCGAGCAGTACTTC

clone_size: -
j_call: TRBJ1-1
d_call: TRBD1
v_call: TRBV5-4
cdr3_aa: CASSLPTGGRTEAFF
cdr3_nt: TGTGCCAGCAGCTTACCGACAGGGGGCAGGACTGAAGCTTTCTTT

clone_size: -
j_call: TRBJ2-2
d_call: -
v_call: TRBV11-2
cdr3_aa: CASSFVGNTGELFF
cdr3_nt: TGTGCCAGCAGCTTCGTCGGGAACACCGGGGAGCTGTTTTTT

clone_size: -
j_call: TRBJ1-6
d_call: -
v_call: TRBV27
cdr3_aa: CASSLTGYNSPLHF
cdr3_nt: TGTGCCAGCAGCTTAACAGGGTATAATTCACCCCTCCACTTT

clone_size: -
j_call: TRBJ1-6
d_call: -
v_call: TRBV4-2
cdr3_aa: CASSQALNSPLHF
cdr3_nt: TGTGCCAGCAGCCAAGCCCTTAATTCACCCCTCCACTTT

clone_size: -
j_call: TRBJ1-3
d_call: -
v_call: TRBV6-5
cdr3_aa: CASTRMRGSGNTIYF
cdr3_nt: TGTGCCAGCACCCGAATGAGAGGCTCTGGAAACACCATATATTTT

clone_size: few
j_call: TRBJ2-2
d_call: -
v_call: TRBV6-2/TRBV6-3
cdr3_aa: CASSYGLVDTGELFF
cdr3_nt: TGTGCCAGCAGTTACGGCCTCGTCGACACCGGGGAGCTGTTTTTT